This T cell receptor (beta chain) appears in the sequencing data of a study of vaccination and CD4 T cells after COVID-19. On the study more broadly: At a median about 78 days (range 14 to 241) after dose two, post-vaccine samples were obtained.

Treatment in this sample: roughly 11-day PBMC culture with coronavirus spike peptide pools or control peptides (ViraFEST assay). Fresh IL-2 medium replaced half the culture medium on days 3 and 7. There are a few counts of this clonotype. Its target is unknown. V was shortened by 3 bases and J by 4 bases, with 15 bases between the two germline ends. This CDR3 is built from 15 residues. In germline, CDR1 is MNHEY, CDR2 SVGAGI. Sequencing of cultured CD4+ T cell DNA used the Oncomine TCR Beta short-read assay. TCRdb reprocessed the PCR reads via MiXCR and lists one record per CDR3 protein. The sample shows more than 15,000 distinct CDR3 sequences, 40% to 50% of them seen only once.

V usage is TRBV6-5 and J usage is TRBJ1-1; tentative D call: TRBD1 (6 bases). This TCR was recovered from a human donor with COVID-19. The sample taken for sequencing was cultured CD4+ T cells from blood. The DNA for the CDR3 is TGTGCCAGCAGTTATAGTCAGGGGCACGGCACTGAAGCTTTCTTT. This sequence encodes CASSYSQGHGTEAFF.